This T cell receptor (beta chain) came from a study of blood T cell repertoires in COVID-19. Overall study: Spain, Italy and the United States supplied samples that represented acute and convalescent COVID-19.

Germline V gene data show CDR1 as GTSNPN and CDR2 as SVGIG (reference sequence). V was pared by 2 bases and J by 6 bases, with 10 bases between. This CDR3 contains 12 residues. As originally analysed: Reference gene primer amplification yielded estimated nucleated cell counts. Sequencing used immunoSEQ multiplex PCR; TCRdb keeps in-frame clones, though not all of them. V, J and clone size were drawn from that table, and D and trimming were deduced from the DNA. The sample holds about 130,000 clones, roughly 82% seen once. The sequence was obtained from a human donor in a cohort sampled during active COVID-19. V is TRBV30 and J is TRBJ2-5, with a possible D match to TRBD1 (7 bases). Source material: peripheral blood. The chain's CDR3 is CAWSPGGKTQYF. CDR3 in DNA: TGTGCCTGGAGTCCAGGGGGGAAGACCCAGTACTTC. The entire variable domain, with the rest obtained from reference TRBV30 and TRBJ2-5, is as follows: SQTIHQWPATLVQPVGSPLSLECTVEGTSNPNLYWYRQAAGRGLQLLFYSVGIGQISSEVPQNLSASRPQDRQFILSSKKLLLSDSGFYLCAWSPGGKTQYFGPGTRLLVL.